Reported below is one TCR beta chain. These data belong to a study of blood T cell repertoires in COVID-19. Germline lookup yields CDR1 MNHEY and CDR2 SVGEGT. The CDR3 consists of 17 residues. V was cut by 2 bases and J by 1 base, with 18 bases left in between. Assay used: immunoSEQ multiplex PCR; TCRdb lists only in-frame clones, some missing. Of about 380,000 clones in the sample, 88% were seen once. This sequence was found in a woman between 18 and 29 years old who had recovered from COVID-19. The rearrangement joins TRBV6-2 or TRBV6-3 to TRBJ2-7, with a weak D call TRBD1 (5 bases). Sequencing was done on a sample of PBMCs or T cells enriched from blood (not recorded which). CDR3 loop: CASSYNTPPDTSYEQYF. Here the CDR3 DNA reads TGTGCCAGCAGTTACAACACGCCCCCGGACACTTCCTACGAGCAGTACTTC.